This TCR beta chain emerged from a study of cytomegalovirus exposure and HLA in healthy donors. A word on this clone: Its antigen is still unknown.

Germline CDR1 reads SNHLY; CDR2 reads FYNNEI. CDR3 length: 14 amino acids. V was trimmed by 7 bases and J by 8 bases, leaving 18 bases between them. General study points: Later analysis suggested most CMV-associated TCR beta chains were HLA-restricted. A later analysis by the authors found several of the most significant clusters apparently linked to common viral pathogens.

Primers: 60 Vbeta forward and 13 Jbeta reverse. Assay used: immunoSEQ multiplex PCR; TCRdb lists only in-frame clones, some missing. The data contain roughly 200,000 clones, about 80% of them singletons. Sample: PBMCs. This TCR derives from a man in his late teens or twenties in good health and CMV-seronegative. The chain combines TRBV2 with TRBJ2-1; D possibly corresponds to TRBD2 (5 bases). CDR3 protein: CASTRDSRADEQFF. As DNA, the CDR3 is TGTGCCAGCACCCGGGATTCCCGAGCGGATGAGCAGTTCTTC. The variable domain in full, completed from reference TRBV2 and TRBJ2-1, reads EPEVTQTPSHQVTQMGQEVILRCVPISNHLYFYWYRQILGQKVEFLVSFYNNEISEKSEIFDDQFSVERPDGSNFTLKIRSTKLEDSAMYFCASTRDSRADEQFFGPGTRLTVL.